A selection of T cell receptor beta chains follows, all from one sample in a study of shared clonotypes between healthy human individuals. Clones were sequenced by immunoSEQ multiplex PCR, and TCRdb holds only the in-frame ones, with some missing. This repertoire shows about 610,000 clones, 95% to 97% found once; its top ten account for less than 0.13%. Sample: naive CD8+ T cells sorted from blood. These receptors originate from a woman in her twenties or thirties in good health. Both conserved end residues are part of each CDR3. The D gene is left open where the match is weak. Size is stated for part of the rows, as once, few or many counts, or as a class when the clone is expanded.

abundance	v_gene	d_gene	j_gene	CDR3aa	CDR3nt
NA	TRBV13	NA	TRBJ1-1	CASSFRGGNTEAFF	TGTGCCAGCAGCTTCAGGGGAGGGAACACTGAAGCTTTCTTT
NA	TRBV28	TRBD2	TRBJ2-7	CASSQTRFGLAGGEQYF	TGTGCCAGCAGTCAAACGCGTTTCGGACTAGCGGGAGGCGAGCAGTACTTC
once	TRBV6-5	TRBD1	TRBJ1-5	CASRPTGGGWQPQHF	TGTGCCAGCAGACCGACAGGGGGAGGATGGCAGCCCCAGCATTTT
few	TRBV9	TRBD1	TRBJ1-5	CASSATGFSQPQHF	TGTGCCAGCAGCGCGACAGGGTTCAGTCAGCCCCAGCATTTT
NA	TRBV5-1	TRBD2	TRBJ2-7	CASSPGAGGLYEQYF	TGCGCCAGCAGCCCGGGGGCGGGAGGACTCTACGAGCAGTACTTC
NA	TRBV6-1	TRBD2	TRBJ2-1	CASSEDRSAGGRYEQFF	TGTGCCAGCAGTGAAGATCGGTCGGCGGGAGGGCGCTATGAGCAGTTCTTC
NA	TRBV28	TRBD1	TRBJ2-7	CASSLTGGQYEQYF	TGTGCCAGCAGTTTAACAGGGGGCCAGTACGAGCAGTACTTC
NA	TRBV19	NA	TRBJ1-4	CASSIRGNEKLFF	TGTGCCAGTAGTATACGGGGAAATGAAAAACTGTTTTTT
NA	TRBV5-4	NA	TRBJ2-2	CASSSGWGITGELFF	TGTGCCAGCAGCTCCGGATGGGGGATCACCGGGGAGCTGTTTTTT
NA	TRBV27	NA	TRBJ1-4	CASSPDRIKLFF	TGTGCCAGCAGCCCTGATAGAATCAAACTGTTTTTT
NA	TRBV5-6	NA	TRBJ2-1	CASSPGDLNEQFF	TGTGCCAGCAGCCCCGGTGATCTCAATGAGCAGTTCTTC
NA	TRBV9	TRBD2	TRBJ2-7	CASSPGGVGTYEQYF	TGTGCCAGCAGCCCCGGGGGGGTCGGAACCTACGAGCAGTACTTC
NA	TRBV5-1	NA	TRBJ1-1	CASRVGARTEAFF	TGCGCCAGCAGGGTGGGGGCGCGGACTGAAGCTTTCTTT
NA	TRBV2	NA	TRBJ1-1	CVSSEPSTEAFF	TGTGTCAGCAGTGAACCGAGCACTGAAGCTTTCTTT
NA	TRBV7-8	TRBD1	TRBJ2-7	CASRYPGQGIHEQYF	TGTGCCAGCAGATATCCGGGACAGGGGATCCACGAGCAGTACTTC
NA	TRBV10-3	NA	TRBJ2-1	CAISEGVLEGDEQFF	TGTGCCATCAGTGAGGGGGTCCTTGAGGGCGATGAGCAGTTCTTC
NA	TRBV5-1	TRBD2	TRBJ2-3	CASSFKRERDTQYF	TGCGCCAGCAGCTTTAAGCGGGAGAGAGATACGCAGTATTTT
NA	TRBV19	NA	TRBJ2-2	CASSRDNTGELFF	TGTGCCAGTAGTAGGGACAACACCGGGGAGCTGTTTTTT
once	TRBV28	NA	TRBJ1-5	CASSAGYNQPQHF	TGTGCCAGCAGTGCAGGGTATAATCAGCCCCAGCATTTT
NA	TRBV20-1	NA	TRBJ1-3	CSAEFGNTIYF	TGCAGTGCTGAATTTGGAAACACCATATATTTT
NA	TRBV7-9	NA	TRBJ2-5	CASSLVSGQETQYF	TGTGCCAGCAGCTTAGTTTCCGGTCAGGAGACCCAGTACTTC